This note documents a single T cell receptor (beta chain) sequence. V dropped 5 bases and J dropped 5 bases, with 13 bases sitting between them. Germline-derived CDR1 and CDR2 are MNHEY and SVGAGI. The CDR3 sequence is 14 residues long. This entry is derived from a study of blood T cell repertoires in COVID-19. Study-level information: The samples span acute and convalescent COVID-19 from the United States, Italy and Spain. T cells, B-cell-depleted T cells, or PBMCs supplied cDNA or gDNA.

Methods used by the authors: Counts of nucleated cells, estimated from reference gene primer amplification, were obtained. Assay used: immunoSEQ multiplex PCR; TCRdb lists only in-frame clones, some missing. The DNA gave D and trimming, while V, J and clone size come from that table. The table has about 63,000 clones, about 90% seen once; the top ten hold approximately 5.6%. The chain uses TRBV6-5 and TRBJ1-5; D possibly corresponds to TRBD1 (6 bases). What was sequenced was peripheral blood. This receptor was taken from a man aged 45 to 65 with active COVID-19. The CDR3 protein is CASSPVGADQPQHF. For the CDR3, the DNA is TGTGCCAGCAGTCCCGTGGGGGCGGATCAGCCCCAGCATTTT.